Listed below are T cell receptor beta chains from one sample, sequenced in a study of T cells in Graves' hyperthyroidism and ophthalmopathy. TCRdb ran MiXCR on the multiplex PCR reads and lists one entry per CDR3 protein. The repertoire includes 550,000 to 850,000 distinct CDR3 sequences, 18% of them detected once, and roughly a sixth sits in the top ten. The sequencing input was blood. Source of these receptors: a woman in her 50s with Graves' hyperthyroidism that later progressed to Graves' ophthalmopathy. CDR3s include the opening cysteine and the closing phenylalanine or tryptophan. The order of the fields is V gene, D gene, J gene, clone size, CDR3 DNA, CDR3 protein. The D gene is left open where the match is weak. Not all rows give a size; the values are once, few, many and, for expanded clones, a class.

v_call: TRBV15
d_call: TRBD1
j_call: TRBJ1-2
clone_size: many
cdr3_nt: TGTGCCACCAGCAAGGACAGGGGCGGTCGCTACACCTTC
cdr3_aa: CATSKDRGGRYTF

v_call: TRBV6-1
d_call: TRBD1
j_call: TRBJ1-2
clone_size: few
cdr3_nt: TGTGCCACGGAGACAGGGGCGAACTATGGCTACACCTTC
cdr3_aa: CATETGANYGYTF

v_call: TRBV20-1
d_call: TRBD1
j_call: TRBJ1-5
clone_size: few
cdr3_nt: TGCAGTGCCCTCGGACAGGGCAATCAGCCCCAGCATTTT
cdr3_aa: CSALGQGNQPQHF

v_call: TRBV6-1
d_call: -
j_call: TRBJ2-7
clone_size: few
cdr3_nt: TGTGCCAGCAGTGATATTTCAGGACTGGCCTACGAGCAGTACTTC
cdr3_aa: CASSDISGLAYEQYF

v_call: TRBV5-4
d_call: TRBD1
j_call: TRBJ2-5
clone_size: few
cdr3_nt: TGTGCCAGTAGTGGGGACAGGGGGTCGTGGGAGACCCAGTACTTC
cdr3_aa: CASSGDRGSWETQYF

v_call: TRBV11-3
d_call: TRBD1
j_call: TRBJ2-1
clone_size: many
cdr3_nt: TGTGCCAGCAGCATCTCGACAGGGGGCCCCCCATACAATGAGCAGTTCTTC
cdr3_aa: CASSISTGGPPYNEQFF

v_call: TRBV4-1
d_call: TRBD1
j_call: TRBJ2-1
clone_size: few
cdr3_nt: TGCGCCAGCAGCCAACCGACAGGGGTCGACAATGAGCAGTTCTTC
cdr3_aa: CASSQPTGVDNEQFF

v_call: TRBV5-6
d_call: -
j_call: TRBJ1-1
clone_size: many
cdr3_nt: TGTGCCAGCATCCGAGACAGCAACACTGAAGCTTTCTTT
cdr3_aa: CASIRDSNTEAFF

v_call: TRBV20-1
d_call: -
j_call: TRBJ2-4
clone_size: few
cdr3_nt: TGCAGTGCTAGAGTGGGAGGGGGAAACATTCAGTACTTC
cdr3_aa: CSARVGGGNIQYF

v_call: TRBV11-2
d_call: TRBD2
j_call: TRBJ2-1
clone_size: many
cdr3_nt: TGTGCCAGCAGCTCTCTGACTAGCGGGGGGGAGGATGAGCAGTTCTTC
cdr3_aa: CASSSLTSGGEDEQFF

v_call: TRBV6-1
d_call: -
j_call: TRBJ1-3
clone_size: few
cdr3_nt: TGTGCCAGCCACAGTCAGTCCTCTGGAAACACCATATATTTT
cdr3_aa: CASHSQSSGNTIYF

v_call: TRBV6-1
d_call: -
j_call: TRBJ2-2
clone_size: -
cdr3_nt: TGTGCCAGCAGGCAGCAGGGGAACACCGGGGAGCTGTTTTTT
cdr3_aa: CASRQQGNTGELFF

v_call: TRBV9
d_call: -
j_call: TRBJ2-2
clone_size: -
cdr3_nt: TGTGCCAGCAGCGTAGACCAGAACACCGGGGAGCTGTTTTTT
cdr3_aa: CASSVDQNTGELFF

v_call: TRBV7-2
d_call: -
j_call: TRBJ2-5
clone_size: few
cdr3_nt: TGTGCCAGCAGCGACGACAGGCTGCGCGGGACCCAGTACTTC
cdr3_aa: CASSDDRLRGTQYF

v_call: TRBV5-1
d_call: TRBD1
j_call: TRBJ1-4
clone_size: many
cdr3_nt: TGCGCCAGCAGCTTGGCTGAGGGGGCGACTAATGAAAAACTGTTTTTT
cdr3_aa: CASSLAEGATNEKLFF

v_call: TRBV19
d_call: -
j_call: TRBJ1-1
clone_size: -
cdr3_nt: TGTGCCAGTACATACAGGGCTGGCGACACTGAAGCTTTCTTT
cdr3_aa: CASTYRAGDTEAFF

v_call: TRBV9
d_call: TRBD1
j_call: TRBJ2-1
clone_size: -
cdr3_nt: TGTGCCAGCAGCGCGAGGGGGCCCGCCGATTCTTACAATGAGCAGTTCTTC
cdr3_aa: CASSARGPADSYNEQFF

v_call: TRBV6-1
d_call: -
j_call: TRBJ2-3
clone_size: -
cdr3_nt: TGTGCCAGCAGCCCCGACAGGACTACTAGCACAGATACGCAGTATTTT
cdr3_aa: CASSPDRTTSTDTQYF

v_call: TRBV24-1
d_call: -
j_call: TRBJ1-5
clone_size: few
cdr3_nt: TGTGCCACCAGTGATTCCGCCACAGGACGGGATCAGCCCCAGCATTTT
cdr3_aa: CATSDSATGRDQPQHF

v_call: TRBV7-3
d_call: -
j_call: TRBJ2-7
clone_size: -
cdr3_nt: TGTGCCAGCAGTACTGGAGCCGAGCAGTACTTC
cdr3_aa: CASSTGAEQYF

v_call: TRBV10-3
d_call: -
j_call: TRBJ2-3
clone_size: -
cdr3_nt: TGTGCCATCAGTGAGTCGATCCTGCGGGGTGGCACAGATACGCAGTATTTT
cdr3_aa: CAISESILRGGTDTQYF

v_call: TRBV12-3/TRBV12-4
d_call: TRBD1
j_call: TRBJ1-1
clone_size: -
cdr3_nt: TGTGCCAGCAGTTTTAAGGGGGCTGGAGGAAAAACTGAAGCTTTCTTT
cdr3_aa: CASSFKGAGGKTEAFF

v_call: TRBV27
d_call: -
j_call: TRBJ2-7
clone_size: many
cdr3_nt: TGTGCCAGCAGTTGGGTAAACTCCTACGAGCAGTACTTC
cdr3_aa: CASSWVNSYEQYF

v_call: TRBV7-8
d_call: -
j_call: TRBJ1-1
clone_size: few
cdr3_nt: TGTGCCAGCAGTCTTAGAGGGGGGCGATTCACTGAAGCTTTCTTT
cdr3_aa: CASSLRGGRFTEAFF

v_call: TRBV4-1
d_call: -
j_call: TRBJ2-7
clone_size: -
cdr3_nt: TGCGCCAGCAGCCAAGATCACCCCTACGAGCAGTACTTC
cdr3_aa: CASSQDHPYEQYF

v_call: TRBV20-1
d_call: -
j_call: TRBJ2-3
clone_size: many
cdr3_nt: TGCAGTGCTAGTAAGGACATCCGCACAGATACGCAGTATTTT
cdr3_aa: CSASKDIRTDTQYF

v_call: TRBV2
d_call: TRBD1
j_call: TRBJ1-1
clone_size: medium-sized
cdr3_nt: TGTGCCACCCTACAGGGGGCCACTGAAGCTTTCTTT
cdr3_aa: CATLQGATEAFF

v_call: TRBV7-9
d_call: -
j_call: TRBJ2-3
clone_size: many
cdr3_nt: TGTGCCAGCAGCCCACCGTTCGGGGATTGGGAAGATACGCAGTATTTT
cdr3_aa: CASSPPFGDWEDTQYF

v_call: TRBV20-1
d_call: TRBD2
j_call: TRBJ2-3
clone_size: few
cdr3_nt: TGCAGTGCGGACCCCGGGACTAGCACCGCCGAGGATACGCAGTATTTT
cdr3_aa: CSADPGTSTAEDTQYF

v_call: TRBV7-9
d_call: TRBD1
j_call: TRBJ1-1
clone_size: few
cdr3_nt: TGTGCCAGCAGATACGAATTAGCGGCAGGGGGGAACACTGAAGCTTTCTTT
cdr3_aa: CASRYELAAGGNTEAFF

v_call: TRBV7-3
d_call: -
j_call: TRBJ1-1
clone_size: few
cdr3_nt: TGTGCCAGCAGCCCAGGACTGCTGAACACTGAAGCTTTCTTT
cdr3_aa: CASSPGLLNTEAFF

v_call: TRBV11-3
d_call: -
j_call: TRBJ2-2
clone_size: few
cdr3_nt: TGTGCCAGCAGCTTTCAGAATGCCGGGGAGCTGTTTTTT
cdr3_aa: CASSFQNAGELFF

v_call: TRBV4-3
d_call: -
j_call: TRBJ1-1
clone_size: few
cdr3_nt: TGCGCCAGCAGCCAAGATCAGGGAGCTTTCTTT
cdr3_aa: CASSQDQGAFF

v_call: TRBV5-6
d_call: TRBD1
j_call: TRBJ2-1
clone_size: -
cdr3_nt: TGTGCCAGCAGCTTGGACCAGGGGACAGTTACCTACAATGAGCAGTTCTTC
cdr3_aa: CASSLDQGTVTYNEQFF

v_call: TRBV10-1
d_call: -
j_call: TRBJ1-2
clone_size: few
cdr3_nt: TGCGCCAGCAGTTTCGACGGGAACTATGGCTACACCTTC
cdr3_aa: CASSFDGNYGYTF

v_call: TRBV5-6
d_call: -
j_call: TRBJ1-2
clone_size: -
cdr3_nt: TGTGCCAGCAGCTTGTATAGTAGGGGCCCTCCTGACTATGGCTACACCTTC
cdr3_aa: CASSLYSRGPPDYGYTF

v_call: TRBV12-3/TRBV12-4
d_call: TRBD1
j_call: TRBJ1-5
clone_size: many
cdr3_nt: TGTGCCAGCAGCAGAGACAGGGCGAGCCAGCCCCAGCATTTT
cdr3_aa: CASSRDRASQPQHF

v_call: TRBV30
d_call: -
j_call: TRBJ1-3
clone_size: -
cdr3_nt: TGTGCCTGGGACCGCGACAGGTCTAACTCTGGAAACACCATATATTTT
cdr3_aa: CAWDRDRSNSGNTIYF

v_call: TRBV5-1
d_call: -
j_call: TRBJ1-1
clone_size: many
cdr3_nt: TGCGCCAGCAGCCAGGACGGGAAGAACACTGAAGCTTTCTTT
cdr3_aa: CASSQDGKNTEAFF

v_call: TRBV20-1
d_call: TRBD2
j_call: TRBJ2-3
clone_size: -
cdr3_nt: TGCAGTGCTAGGCTAGCGGGGGCAGATACGCAGTATTTT
cdr3_aa: CSARLAGADTQYF

v_call: TRBV5-4
d_call: TRBD1
j_call: TRBJ2-5
clone_size: few
cdr3_nt: TGTGCCAGCAGCTCCCCCCGGGACAGGGAACAAGAGACCCAGTACTTC
cdr3_aa: CASSSPRDREQETQYF

v_call: TRBV3-1
d_call: TRBD1
j_call: TRBJ1-5
clone_size: many
cdr3_nt: TGTGCCAGCAGCCAAAACAGGGGTGGTCAGCCCCAGCATTTT
cdr3_aa: CASSQNRGGQPQHF

v_call: TRBV7-7
d_call: -
j_call: TRBJ2-2
clone_size: few
cdr3_nt: TGTGCTAGCAGCTTAGAGAACGTAGCGAACACCGGGGAGCTGTTTTTT
cdr3_aa: CASSLENVANTGELFF

v_call: TRBV18
d_call: -
j_call: TRBJ2-1
clone_size: -
cdr3_nt: TGTGCCAGCTCCCCCTTGGGGGGGCGGGGGAACTACAATGAGCAGTTCTTC
cdr3_aa: CASSPLGGRGNYNEQFF

v_call: TRBV6-2/TRBV6-3
d_call: TRBD1
j_call: TRBJ1-4
clone_size: few
cdr3_nt: TGTGCCGGCAGCCCCTCGCACAGGGGGCGGAATCCTAATGAAAAACTGTTTTTT
cdr3_aa: CAGSPSHRGRNPNEKLFF

v_call: TRBV2
d_call: -
j_call: TRBJ2-1
clone_size: few
cdr3_nt: TGTGCCAGCAGTGAATGGGGCGGAAACTCCTACAATGAGCAGTTCTTC
cdr3_aa: CASSEWGGNSYNEQFF

v_call: TRBV19
d_call: -
j_call: TRBJ2-1
clone_size: -
cdr3_nt: TGTGCCAGTAGTATGCCCCGGTTCTACAATGAGCAGTTCTTC
cdr3_aa: CASSMPRFYNEQFF

v_call: TRBV27
d_call: -
j_call: TRBJ2-7
clone_size: few
cdr3_nt: TGTGCCAGCAGTGGGACTCAGGGATCCTACGAGCAGTACTTC
cdr3_aa: CASSGTQGSYEQYF

v_call: TRBV30
d_call: -
j_call: TRBJ2-3
clone_size: many
cdr3_nt: TGTGCCTGGAACCGCCAGGGACTCACGACAAGCACAGATACGCAGTATTTT
cdr3_aa: CAWNRQGLTTSTDTQYF

v_call: TRBV29-1
d_call: -
j_call: TRBJ2-1
clone_size: -
cdr3_nt: TGCAGCGTTGTGGCGTATAGCTACAATGAGCAGTTCTTC
cdr3_aa: CSVVAYSYNEQFF

v_call: TRBV19
d_call: -
j_call: TRBJ1-1
clone_size: -
cdr3_nt: TGTGCCAGTAGTATTTCTTGGACAGAGATCGAAGCTTTCTTT
cdr3_aa: CASSISWTEIEAFF

v_call: TRBV27
d_call: -
j_call: TRBJ1-1
clone_size: few
cdr3_nt: TGTGCCAGCAGTTTATGGGGATTCAGTGGGAACACTGAAGCTTTCTTT
cdr3_aa: CASSLWGFSGNTEAFF